This section outlines one T cell receptor beta chain sequence together with its context. Allocation to cohorts depended on clinical history reported by the participants. What the recovered Cohort 3 donors had was two negative PCRs, clearance, or symptom resolution. This sample stems from a study of blood T cell repertoires in COVID-19. This CDR3 is built from 14 residues. V lost 2 bases to trimming and J lost 7 bases, with 14 bases between them. Per the germline V gene, CDR1 is LGHDT and CDR2 is YNNKEL (reference sequence). Authors' data handling: Amplification from reference gene primers served as the basis for estimated nucleated cell counts. The table came from immunoSEQ multiplex PCR; TCRdb's copy has only in-frame clones and leaves some out. V and J calls and clone size follow that table, whereas D and trimming were derived from the DNA. The sample carries just over 300,000 clones, 85% to 90% recorded once.

What was sequenced was PBMCs or T cells enriched from blood (not recorded which). The chain carries TRBV3-1 (or the pseudogene TRBV3-2) and TRBJ1-1, with D uncertain. This receptor was identified in a man aged 30-40 years who had recovered from COVID-19. CDR3 region: CASSQRGSIYEAFF. In nucleotides, the CDR3 is TGTGCCAGCAGCCAAAGAGGGAGCATATATGAAGCTTTCTTT.